The 22 T cell receptor beta chains below all came from one sample that was sequenced in a study of vaccination effects on CD4 cells after COVID-19. What these receptors recognize is not known. Profiled with immunoSEQ multiplex PCR; TCRdb holds only in-frame clones, not every one. The sample has about 66,000 clones, roughly 81% seen once; the top ten hold about 2.2%. CD4+ T cells were isolated after 10 days of culture. Of the BNT162b2 and mRNA-1273 vaccines, participants received two doses of one or the other. The source was CD4+ T cells from PBMCs cultured without peptide, collected after COVID-19 vaccination. These receptors were obtained from a human donor who received a COVID-19 vaccine.

The chain links TRBV19 to TRBJ2-2; TRBD1 is a possible D gene (5 bases). CDR1 and CDR2 (germline): LNHDA, SQIVND (reference sequence). CDR3 length: 14 amino acids. Trimming removed 6 bases from V and 3 bases from J, with 11 bases in between. The DNA of the CDR3 is TGTGCCAGTAGCGATCCAGGGTACACCGGGGAGCTGTTTTTT. Amino acid sequence: CASSDPGYTGELFF.

The chain recombines TRBV19 with TRBJ1-2; D is perhaps TRBD1 (6 bases). V gave up 6 bases and J gave up 2 bases, with 13 bases separating them. Germline V lookup: CDR1 LNHDA, CDR2 SQIVND (reference sequence). The CDR3 consists of 14 residues. CDR3 protein: CASRPGQGNYGYTF. The CDR3 DNA reads as TGTGCCAGTAGGCCAGGTCAGGGGAACTATGGCTACACCTTC.

The chain recombines TRBV3-1 (or the pseudogene TRBV3-2) with TRBJ2-2, with D maybe TRBD2 (5 bases). Between the trimmed V and J ends, which lost 2 bases and 4 bases, there was a span of 11 bases. The V gene's germline CDR1 is LGHDT and CDR2 YNNKEL (reference sequence). This CDR3 is 15 amino acids long. Here the CDR3 reads CASSQSLAGTGELFF. Written as DNA, the CDR3 is TGTGCCAGCAGCCAAAGTCTCGCGGGCACCGGGGAGCTGTTTTTT.

The chain uses TRBV5-4 and TRBJ2-5; the match to TRBD2 covers 13 bases. V dropped 2 bases and J dropped 5; count of bases not matched to a gene: 3. Per the germline V gene, CDR1 is SGHNT and CDR2 is YYREEE (reference sequence). CDR3 length: 15 residues. The CDR3 loop is CASSLLAGGRETQYF. In DNA form, the CDR3 reads TGTGCCAGCAGCTTACTAGCGGGGGGGCGGGAGACCCAGTACTTC.

The CDR3 reads CAIKGTENEKLFF. In DNA form, the CDR3 reads TGTGCCATCAAAGGGACAGAAAATGAAAAACTGTTTTTT. The V call is TRBV10-3, the J call TRBJ1-4; the match to TRBD1 covers 7 bases. The J segment lost 5 bases and the V segment lost 7 bases, leaving 4 bases of the junction unmatched. From germline, CDR1 is ENHRY and CDR2 SYGVKD. The CDR3 spans 13 residues.

Of note for this clone: No DNA is shown, since the ends of the CDR3 on it are uncertain; the CDR3 is the one TCRdb lists. The chain is built from TRBV10-3 and TRBJ1-1. From germline, CDR1 is ENHRY and CDR2 SYGVKD. The CDR3 totals 19 residues, both ends included. The CDR3 here is CATLTSVPPSTGLRTEAFF.

The chain recombines TRBV6-6 with TRBJ2-1; a possible D gene is TRBD2 (6 bases). V gave up 7 bases and J gave up 3 bases, with 13 bases separating them. This CDR3 contains 14 residues. Germline CDR1 reads MNHNY; CDR2 reads SVGAGI (reference sequence). Written as DNA, the CDR3 is TGTGCCAGCAATATGGAGGGCATCTACAATGAGCAGTTCTTC. Protein sequence: CASNMEGIYNEQFF.

The CDR3 nucleotides read TGCGCCAGCAGCCCGAAGTTCACAGATACGCAGTATTTT. Protein: CASSPKFTDTQYF. This chain links TRBV4-3 with TRBJ2-3, with D unresolved. The CDR3 sequence is 13 residues long. V lost 4 bases, J lost 2 bases, and 7 bases lay in between. Germline CDR1 LGHNA, CDR2 YSLEER.

This clone was found a few times. This sequence joins TRBV5-6 and TRBJ1-4; 8 bases align to TRBD1. With 2 bases clipped from V and 4 bases from J, the junction kept 7 bases outside the gene matches. CDR1 is SGHDT and CDR2 is YYEEEE in the germline V gene. This CDR3 is built from 16 residues. The CDR3 DNA reads as TGTGCCAGCAGCTTCGCAGGGGGCGTGGGTAATGAAAAACTGTTTTTT. Translation gives CASSFAGGVGNEKLFF.

This chain uses TRBV5-5 with TRBJ1-3; no clear D gene. V lost 5 bases to trimming and J lost 0 bases, with 9 bases between them. The germline V gene has CDR1 SGHKS and CDR2 YYEKEE (reference sequence). This CDR3 spans 14 amino acids. The CDR3 spells CASSSGLSGNTIYF. The CDR3 nucleotides read TGTGCCAGCAGTTCCGGACTCTCTGGAAACACCATATATTTT.

This clone showed up just a few times. This chain joins TRBV28 and TRBJ1-5, with D uncertain. V was shortened by 1 base and J by 11 bases, with 9 bases between the two germline ends. The CDR3 has 12 amino acids. Per germline, CDR1 MDHEN and CDR2 SYDVKM. For the CDR3, the DNA is TGTGCCAGCAGTTTATCGGGCGCGGCCCAGCATTTT. Residues: CASSLSGAAQHF. The complete variable domain, with remaining parts taken from reference TRBV28 and TRBJ1-5, reads DVKVTQSSRYLVKRTGEKVFLECVQDMDHENMFWYRQDPGLGLRLIYFSYDVKMKEKGDIPEGYSVSREKKERFSLILESASTNQTSMYLCASSLSGAAQHFGDGTRLSIL.

The rearrangement joins TRBV5-1 to TRBJ1-4, with a possible D match to TRBD1 (6 bases). V was shortened by 0 bases and J by 4 bases, with 7 bases between the two germline ends. Per germline, CDR1 SGHRS and CDR2 YFSETQ. CDR3 size: 14 residues. Here the CDR3 reads CASSLEGGNEKLFF. DNA for the CDR3: TGCGCCAGCAGCTTGGAAGGGGGTAATGAAAAACTGTTTTTT. The full variable domain, completed using reference TRBV5-1 and TRBJ1-4, is KAGVTQTPRYLIKTRGQQVTLSCSPISGHRSVSWYQQTPGQGLQFLFEYFSETQRNKGNFPGRFSGRQFSNSRSEMNVSTLELGDSALYLCASSLEGGNEKLFFGSGTQLSVL.

This chain links TRBV19 with TRBJ1-2; tentatively, D is TRBD1 (5 bases). Germline loops: CDR1 LNHDA, CDR2 SQIVND (reference sequence). V lost 5 bases to trimming and J lost 8 bases, with 15 bases between them. The CDR3 consists of 13 residues. Here the CDR3 DNA reads TGTGCCAGTAGTCTTCGGGCTCGGGGCGGCTACACCTTC. Residues: CASSLRARGGYTF.

The chain carries TRBV14 and TRBJ2-3; D is unresolved. Trimming pared 8 bases from V and 5 bases from J, leaving 14 bases between. CDR3 size: 13 residues. Looked up from germline, CDR1 is SGHDN and CDR2 is FVKESK. The CDR3 bases are TGTGCCAGCGTCCATCTGGACGGAGATACGCAGTATTTT. This codes for CASVHLDGDTQYF.

This clone was counted a single time. V usage is TRBV9 and J usage is TRBJ2-7, with D hard to call. V was trimmed by 0 bases and J by 1 base, leaving 8 bases between them. Germline assignment: CDR1 SGDLS and CDR2 YYNGEE. The CDR3 contains 14 residues. DNA of the CDR3: TGTGCCAGCAGCGTAGGTGGGGAATCCTACGAGCAGTACGTC. Protein sequence: CASSVGGESYEQYV.

A few counts support this clone. This chain uses TRBV9 with TRBJ2-3, with 8 positions matching TRBD2. The CDR3 length is 14 residues. The V gene's germline CDR1 is SGDLS and CDR2 YYNGEE. V dropped 4 bases and J dropped 5; count of bases not matched to a gene: 6. This chain's CDR3 is CASSLGGAEDTQYF. CDR3 nucleotides: TGTGCCAGCAGCCTCGGGGGGGCGGAAGATACGCAGTATTTT.

DNA of the CDR3: TGTGCCAGCAGCTTTGTAGGGGGCCAAGAGACCCAGTACTTC. Protein: CASSFVGGQETQYF. The chain uses TRBV5-5 and TRBJ2-5; D is perhaps TRBD1 (6 bases). The germline V gene encodes CDR1 SGHKS and CDR2 YYEKEE (reference sequence). The V end lost 2 bases, the J end lost 1 base, and 9 bases lay between the germline ends. The CDR3 runs to 14 residues.

The CDR3 here is CASSKGSKGAKTYEQYV. The CDR3 nucleotides are TGTGCCAGCAGCAAAGGAAGCAAGGGGGCGAAAACTTACGAGCAGTACGTC. The chain employs TRBV21-1 and TRBJ2-7; the table's D call, TRBD1, was not checked against the DNA. TRBV21-1 is recorded as a pseudogene. This CDR3 has 17 amino acids.

The CDR3 protein is CGTFNYGYTF. The DNA for the CDR3 is TGCGGGACTTTTAACTATGGCTACACCTTC. The chain combines TRBV20-1 with TRBJ1-2, with a weak D call TRBD1 (5 bases). Germline V gene data show CDR1 as DFQATT and CDR2 as SNEGSKA (reference sequence). This CDR3 has 10 amino acids.

This rearrangement joins TRBV3-1 (or the pseudogene TRBV3-2) to TRBJ2-3, with 10 positions matching TRBD2. The germline gives CDR1 LGHDT, CDR2 YNNKEL (reference sequence). The CDR3 runs to 18 residues. With V trimmed by 8 bases and J by 0 bases, 14 bases remained unmatched. DNA for the CDR3: TGTGCCAGCGGGCGGCAGTCTAGCGGGGGTTGTAGCACAGATACGCAGTATTTT. Translation gives CASGRQSSGGCSTDTQYF.

The chain carries TRBV7-9 and TRBJ2-5; D assignment may be TRBD1 or TRBD2 (5 bases each). V was pared by 5 bases and J by 5 bases, with 21 bases between. The CDR3 has 16 amino acids. The germline CDR1 and CDR2 sequences are SEHNR and FQNEAQ (reference sequence). The DNA of the CDR3 is TGTGCCAGCAGCCGGATAGGGACGGTCGGATTGGAGACCCAGTACTTC. Translated, it gives CASSRIGTVGLETQYF. Drawing the rest from reference TRBV7-9 and TRBJ2-5, the complete variable domain is DTGVSQNPRHKITKRGQNVTFRCDPISEHNRLYWYRQTLGQGPEFLTYFQNEAQLEKSRLLSDRFSAERPKGSFSTLEIQRTEQGDSAMYLCASSRIGTVGLETQYFGPGTRLLVL.

J is TRBJ1-1 and V is TRBV3-1 (or the pseudogene TRBV3-2), with TRBD1 matching 7 bases. V lost 1 base, J lost 5 bases, and 10 bases stayed unmatched. Germline values: CDR1 LGHDT, CDR2 YNNKEL (reference sequence). This CDR3 is 16 amino acids long. The CDR3 nucleotides are TGTGCCAGCAGCCAAGGGGGGAGGGGGCCGGGAACTGAAGCTTTCTTT. It translates to CASSQGGRGPGTEAFF.